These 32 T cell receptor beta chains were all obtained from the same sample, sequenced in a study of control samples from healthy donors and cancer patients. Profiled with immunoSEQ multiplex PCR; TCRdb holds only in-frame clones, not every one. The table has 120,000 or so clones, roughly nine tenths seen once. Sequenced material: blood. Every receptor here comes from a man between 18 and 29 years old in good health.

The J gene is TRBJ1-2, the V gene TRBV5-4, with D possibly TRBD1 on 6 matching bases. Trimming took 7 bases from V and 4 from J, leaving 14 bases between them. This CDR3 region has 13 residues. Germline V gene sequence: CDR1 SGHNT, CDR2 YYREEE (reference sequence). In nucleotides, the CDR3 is TGTGCCAGCCAGGCCACAGGGATCTATGGCTACACCTTC. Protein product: CASQATGIYGYTF.

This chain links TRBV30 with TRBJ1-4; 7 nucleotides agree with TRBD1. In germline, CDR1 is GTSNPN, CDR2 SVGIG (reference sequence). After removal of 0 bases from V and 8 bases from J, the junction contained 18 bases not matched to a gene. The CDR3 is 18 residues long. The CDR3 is CAWSVKRQGNSQVEKLFF. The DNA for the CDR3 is TGTGCCTGGAGTGTAAAGAGACAGGGAAATTCTCAGGTGGAAAAACTGTTTTTT.

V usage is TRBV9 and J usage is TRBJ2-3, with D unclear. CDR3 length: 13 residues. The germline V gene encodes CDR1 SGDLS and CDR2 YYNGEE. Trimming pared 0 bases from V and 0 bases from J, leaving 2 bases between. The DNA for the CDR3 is TGTGCCAGCAGCGTAGCAAGCACAGATACGCAGTATTTT. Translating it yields CASSVASTDTQYF.

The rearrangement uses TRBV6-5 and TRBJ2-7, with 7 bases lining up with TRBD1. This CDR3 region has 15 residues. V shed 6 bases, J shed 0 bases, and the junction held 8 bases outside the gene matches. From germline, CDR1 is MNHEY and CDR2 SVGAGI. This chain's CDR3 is CASRKTTGDSYEQYF. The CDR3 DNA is TGTGCCAGCAGAAAGACCACAGGGGACTCCTACGAGCAGTACTTC.

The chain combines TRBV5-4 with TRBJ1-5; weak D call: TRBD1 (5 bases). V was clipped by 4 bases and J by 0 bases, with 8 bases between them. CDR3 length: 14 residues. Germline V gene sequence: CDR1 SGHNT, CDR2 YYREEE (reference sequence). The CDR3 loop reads CASSMDTSNQPQHF. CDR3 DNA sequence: TGTGCCAGCAGCATGGACACTAGCAATCAGCCCCAGCATTTT.

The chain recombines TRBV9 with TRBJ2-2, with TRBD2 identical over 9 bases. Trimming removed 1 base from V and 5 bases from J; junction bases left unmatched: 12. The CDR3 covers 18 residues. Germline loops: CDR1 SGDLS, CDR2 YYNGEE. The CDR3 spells CASSVQAVTSGVTGELFF. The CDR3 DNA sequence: TGTGCCAGCAGCGTACAGGCTGTGACTAGCGGAGTTACCGGGGAGCTGTTTTTT.

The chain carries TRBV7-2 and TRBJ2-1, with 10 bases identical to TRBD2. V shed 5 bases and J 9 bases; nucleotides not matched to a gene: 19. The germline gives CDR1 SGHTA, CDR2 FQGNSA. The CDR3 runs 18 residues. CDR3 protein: CASSRNWASGSFAAEQFF. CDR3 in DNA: TGTGCCAGCAGCCGTAATTGGGCTAGCGGGAGCTTCGCCGCTGAGCAGTTCTTC.

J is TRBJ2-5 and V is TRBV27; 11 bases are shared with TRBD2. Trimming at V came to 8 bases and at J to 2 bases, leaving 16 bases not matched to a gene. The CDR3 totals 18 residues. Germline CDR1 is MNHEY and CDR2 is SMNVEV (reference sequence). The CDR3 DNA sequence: TGTGCCAGCGAGTTTGAGGCTCGGGCTAGCGGGAGGCAAGAGACCCAGTACTTC. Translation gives CASEFEARASGRQETQYF.

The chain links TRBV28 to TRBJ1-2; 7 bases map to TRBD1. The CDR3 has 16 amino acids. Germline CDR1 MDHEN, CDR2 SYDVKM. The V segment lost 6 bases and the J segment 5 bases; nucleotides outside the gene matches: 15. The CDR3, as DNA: TGTGCCAGCAGAACCGGGACAGCCTCCGACGGGTATGGCTACACCTTC. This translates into CASRTGTASDGYGYTF.

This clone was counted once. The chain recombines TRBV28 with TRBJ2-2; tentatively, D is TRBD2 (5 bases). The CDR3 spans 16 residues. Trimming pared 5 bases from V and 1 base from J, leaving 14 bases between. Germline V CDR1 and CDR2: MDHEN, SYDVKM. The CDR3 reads CASSQPGWGNTGELFF. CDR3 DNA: TGTGCCAGCAGTCAACCGGGGTGGGGGAACACCGGGGAGCTGTTTTTT.

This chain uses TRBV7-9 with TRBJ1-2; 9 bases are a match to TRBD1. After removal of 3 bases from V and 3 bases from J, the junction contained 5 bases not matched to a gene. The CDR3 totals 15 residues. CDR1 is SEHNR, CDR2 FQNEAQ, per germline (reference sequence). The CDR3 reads CASSFTGGLDYGYTF. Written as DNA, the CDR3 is TGTGCCAGCAGCTTTACAGGGGGCTTAGACTATGGCTACACCTTC.

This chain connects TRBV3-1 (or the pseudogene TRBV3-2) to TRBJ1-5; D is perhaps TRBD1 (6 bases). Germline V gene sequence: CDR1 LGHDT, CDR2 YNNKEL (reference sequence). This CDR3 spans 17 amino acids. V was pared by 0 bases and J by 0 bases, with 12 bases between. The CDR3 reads CASSQDQETGSNQPQHF. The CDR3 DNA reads TGTGCCAGCAGCCAAGATCAGGAGACAGGTAGCAATCAGCCCCAGCATTTT.

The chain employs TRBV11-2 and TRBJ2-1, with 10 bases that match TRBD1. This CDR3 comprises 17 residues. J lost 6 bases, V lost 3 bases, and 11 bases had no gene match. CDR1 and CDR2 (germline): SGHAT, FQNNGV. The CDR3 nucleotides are TGTGCCAGCAGCTTTATGCCCGGGACAGGGGTCTTCAATGAGCAGTTCTTC. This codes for CASSFMPGTGVFNEQFF.

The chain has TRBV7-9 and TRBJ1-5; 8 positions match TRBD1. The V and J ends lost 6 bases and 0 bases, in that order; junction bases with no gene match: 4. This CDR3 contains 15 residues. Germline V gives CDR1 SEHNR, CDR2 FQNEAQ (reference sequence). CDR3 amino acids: CASSTQGVSNQPQHF. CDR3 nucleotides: TGTGCCAGCAGTACACAGGGGGTTAGCAATCAGCCCCAGCATTTT.

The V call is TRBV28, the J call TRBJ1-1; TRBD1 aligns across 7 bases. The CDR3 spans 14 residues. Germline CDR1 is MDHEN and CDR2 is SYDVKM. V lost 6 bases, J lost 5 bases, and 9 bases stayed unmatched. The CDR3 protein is CASSYRGLRTEAFF. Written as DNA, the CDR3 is TGTGCCAGCAGCTACAGGGGTTTGAGGACTGAAGCTTTCTTT.

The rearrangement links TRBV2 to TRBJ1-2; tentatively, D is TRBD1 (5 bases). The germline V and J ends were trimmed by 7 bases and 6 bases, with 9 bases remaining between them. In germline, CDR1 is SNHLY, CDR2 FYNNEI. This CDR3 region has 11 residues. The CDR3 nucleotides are TGTGCCAGCACGAGGGGAGATGGCTACACCTTC. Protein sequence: CASTRGDGYTF. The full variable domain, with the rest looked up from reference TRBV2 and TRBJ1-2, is EPEVTQTPSHQVTQMGQEVILRCVPISNHLYFYWYRQILGQKVEFLVSFYNNEISEKSEIFDDQFSVERPDGSNFTLKIRSTKLEDSAMYFCASTRGDGYTFGSGTRLTVV.

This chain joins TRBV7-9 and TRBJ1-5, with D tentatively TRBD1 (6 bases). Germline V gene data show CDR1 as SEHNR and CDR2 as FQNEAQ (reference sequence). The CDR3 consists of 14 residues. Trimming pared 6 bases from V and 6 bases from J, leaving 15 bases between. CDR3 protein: CASSSGGGLQPQHF. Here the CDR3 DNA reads TGTGCCAGCAGTTCGGGAGGGGGGCTTCAGCCCCAGCATTTT.

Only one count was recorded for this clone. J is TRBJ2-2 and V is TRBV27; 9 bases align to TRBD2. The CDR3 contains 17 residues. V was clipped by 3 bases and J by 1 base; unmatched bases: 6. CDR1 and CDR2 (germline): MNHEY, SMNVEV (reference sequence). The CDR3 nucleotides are TGTGCCAGCAGTTTTTCCTCAGCGGGAGGGAACACCGGGGAGCTGTTTTTT. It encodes CASSFSSAGGNTGELFF.

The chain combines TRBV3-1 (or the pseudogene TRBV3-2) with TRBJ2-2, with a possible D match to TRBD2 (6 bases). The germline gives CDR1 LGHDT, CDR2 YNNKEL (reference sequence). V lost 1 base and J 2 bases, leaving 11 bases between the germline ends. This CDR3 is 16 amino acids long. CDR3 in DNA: TGTGCCAGCAGCCAAGGACTAGGGATTAACACCGGGGAGCTGTTTTTT. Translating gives CASSQGLGINTGELFF.

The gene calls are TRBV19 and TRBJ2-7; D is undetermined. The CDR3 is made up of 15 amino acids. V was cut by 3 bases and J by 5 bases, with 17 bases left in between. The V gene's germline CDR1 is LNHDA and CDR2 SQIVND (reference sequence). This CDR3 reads CASSIPLTAANEQYF. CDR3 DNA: TGTGCCAGTAGTATCCCCCTGACGGCTGCGAACGAGCAGTACTTC.

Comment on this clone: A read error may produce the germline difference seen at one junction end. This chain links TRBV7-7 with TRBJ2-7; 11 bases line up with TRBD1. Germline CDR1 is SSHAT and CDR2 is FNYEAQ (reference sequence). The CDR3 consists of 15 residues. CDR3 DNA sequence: TGTGCTAGCAGCCTAGGACAGGGGGCATATTACGAGCAGTACTTC. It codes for CASSLGQGAYYEQYF.

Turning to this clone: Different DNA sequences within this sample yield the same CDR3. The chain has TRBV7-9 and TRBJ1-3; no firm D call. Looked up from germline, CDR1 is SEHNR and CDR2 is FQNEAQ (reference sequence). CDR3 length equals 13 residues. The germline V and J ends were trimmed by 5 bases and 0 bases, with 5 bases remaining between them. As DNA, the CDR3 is TGTGCCAGCAGCCCAAGCTCTGGAAACACCATATATTTT. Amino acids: CASSPSSGNTIYF.

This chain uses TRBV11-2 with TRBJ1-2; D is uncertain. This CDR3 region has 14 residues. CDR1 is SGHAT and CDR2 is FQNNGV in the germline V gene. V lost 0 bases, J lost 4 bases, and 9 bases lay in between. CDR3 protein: CASSLERFGYGYTF. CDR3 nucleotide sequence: TGTGCCAGCAGCTTAGAGAGGTTCGGCTATGGCTACACCTTC.

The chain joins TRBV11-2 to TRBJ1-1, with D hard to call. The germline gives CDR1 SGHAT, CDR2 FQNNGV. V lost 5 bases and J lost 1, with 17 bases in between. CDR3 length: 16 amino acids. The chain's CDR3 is CASSPRAPSGNTEAFF. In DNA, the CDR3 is TGTGCCAGCAGCCCCCGGGCTCCCTCAGGGAACACTGAAGCTTTCTTT.

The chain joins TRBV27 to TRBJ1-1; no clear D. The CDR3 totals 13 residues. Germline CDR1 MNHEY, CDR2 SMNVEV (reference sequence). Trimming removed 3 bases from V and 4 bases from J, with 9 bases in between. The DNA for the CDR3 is TGTGCCAGCAGTTTGCGGGAGGGCACTGAAGCTTTCTTT. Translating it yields CASSLREGTEAFF.

The CDR3 nucleotides are TGTGCCATCAGCGCGGGACTAGCGGGGTACAATGAGCAGTTCTTC. This codes for CAISAGLAGYNEQFF. The chain joins TRBV10-3 to TRBJ2-1, with TRBD2 identical over 13 bases. The CDR3 extends over 15 amino acids. Unmatched junction bases numbered 3, after V lost 6 bases and J lost 4 bases. The germline CDR1 and CDR2 sequences are ENHRY and SYGVKD.

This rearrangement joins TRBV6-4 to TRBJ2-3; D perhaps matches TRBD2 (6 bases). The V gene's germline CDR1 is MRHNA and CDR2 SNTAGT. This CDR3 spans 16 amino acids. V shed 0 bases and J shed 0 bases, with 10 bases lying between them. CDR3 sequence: CASSDSAGTSTDTQYF. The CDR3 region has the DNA TGTGCCAGCAGTGACTCCGCGGGAACTAGCACAGATACGCAGTATTTT.

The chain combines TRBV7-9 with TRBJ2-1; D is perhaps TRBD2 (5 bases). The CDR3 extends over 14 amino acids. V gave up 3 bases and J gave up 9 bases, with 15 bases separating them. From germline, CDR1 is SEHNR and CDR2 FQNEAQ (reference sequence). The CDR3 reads CASSFQKGDPEQFF. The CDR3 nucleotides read TGTGCCAGCAGCTTCCAGAAGGGAGACCCTGAGCAGTTCTTC. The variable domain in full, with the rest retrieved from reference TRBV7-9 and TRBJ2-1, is DTGVSQNPRHKITKRGQNVTFRCDPISEHNRLYWYRQTLGQGPEFLTYFQNEAQLEKSRLLSDRFSAERPKGSFSTLEIQRTEQGDSAMYLCASSFQKGDPEQFFGPGTRLTVL.

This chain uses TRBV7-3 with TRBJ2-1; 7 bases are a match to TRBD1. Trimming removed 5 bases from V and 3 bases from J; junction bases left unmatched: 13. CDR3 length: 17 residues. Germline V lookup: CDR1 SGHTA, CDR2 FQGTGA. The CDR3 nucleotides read TGTGCCAGCAGCCCGACAGGGCTGAGCCCCAGCTACAATGAGCAGTTCTTC. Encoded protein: CASSPTGLSPSYNEQFF.

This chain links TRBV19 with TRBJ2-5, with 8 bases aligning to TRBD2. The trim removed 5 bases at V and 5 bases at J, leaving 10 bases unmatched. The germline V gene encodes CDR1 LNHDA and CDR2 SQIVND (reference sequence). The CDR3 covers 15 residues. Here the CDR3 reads CASSAPGLARETQYF. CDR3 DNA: TGTGCCAGTAGTGCCCCAGGACTAGCTCGGGAGACCCAGTACTTC.

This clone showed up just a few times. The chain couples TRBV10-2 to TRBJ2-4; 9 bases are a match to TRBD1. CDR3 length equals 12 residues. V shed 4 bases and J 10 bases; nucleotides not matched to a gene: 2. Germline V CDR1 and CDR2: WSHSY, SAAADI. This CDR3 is CASSGTGEIQYF. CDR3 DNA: TGCGCCAGCAGTGGGACAGGGGAAATTCAGTACTTC.

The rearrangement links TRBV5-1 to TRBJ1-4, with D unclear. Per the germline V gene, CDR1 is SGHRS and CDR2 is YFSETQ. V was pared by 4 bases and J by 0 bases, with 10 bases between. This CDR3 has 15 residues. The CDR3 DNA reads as TGCGCCAGCAGCGAAGGACGAACAACTAATGAAAAACTGTTTTTT. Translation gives CASSEGRTTNEKLFF.